This T cell receptor beta chain comes out of a study of cytomegalovirus exposure and HLA in healthy donors. Overall study context: In an earlier analysis, some 110 million unique TCR beta sequences were found from some 170 million T cells. Study-level points and caveats: Later analysis showed most CMV-associated TCR beta chains appearing HLA-restricted.

A word on this clone: Its antigen is not known.

Germline V lookup: CDR1 SNHLY, CDR2 FYNNEI. The J segment lost 9 bases and the V segment lost 3 bases, leaving 8 bases of the junction unmatched. This CDR3 comprises 15 residues. Primers included in the PCR were 60 Vbeta and 13 Jbeta primers. The protocol was immunoSEQ multiplex PCR, while the TCRdb copy is restricted to in-frame clones and leaves out a portion. The profile covers 210,000 or so clones, with roughly 80% appearing a single time and around 15% taken by the ten largest. Sequenced sample: PBMCs. The rearrangement links TRBV2 to TRBJ1-3, with 10 bases aligning to TRBD1. This TCR derives from a middle-aged man in good health and CMV-seronegative. CDR3 region: CASSEDRGVIATIYF. The DNA of the CDR3 is TGTGCCAGCAGTGAGGACAGGGGGGTAATCGCCACCATATATTTT.